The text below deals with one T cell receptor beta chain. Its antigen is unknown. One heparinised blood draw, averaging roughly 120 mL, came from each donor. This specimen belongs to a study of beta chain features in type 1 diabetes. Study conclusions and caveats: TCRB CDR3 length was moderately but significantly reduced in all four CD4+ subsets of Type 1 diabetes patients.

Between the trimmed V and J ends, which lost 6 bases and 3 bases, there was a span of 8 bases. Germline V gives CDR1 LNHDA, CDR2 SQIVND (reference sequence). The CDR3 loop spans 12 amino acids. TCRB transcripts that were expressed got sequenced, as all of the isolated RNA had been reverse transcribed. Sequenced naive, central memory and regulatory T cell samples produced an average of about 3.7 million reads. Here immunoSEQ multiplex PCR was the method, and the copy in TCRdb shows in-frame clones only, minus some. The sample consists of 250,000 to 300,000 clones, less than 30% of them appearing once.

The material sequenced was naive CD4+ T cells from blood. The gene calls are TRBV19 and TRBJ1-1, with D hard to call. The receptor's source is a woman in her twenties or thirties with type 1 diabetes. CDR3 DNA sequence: TGTGCCAGTAGCTTAGCGGACACTGAAGCTTTCTTT. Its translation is CASSLADTEAFF.